A selection of T cell receptor beta chains follows, all from one sample in a study of T cell repertoires in cytomegalovirus infection. No antigen is known for these receptors. TCRdb re-analysed the reads in MiXCR, keeping a single row per CDR3 protein. The table includes approximately 990,000 distinct CDR3 sequences, around 32% detected once. Sequencing was performed on cultured CD8+ T cells from PBMCs, taken from culture after CMV antigen stimulation. The receptors stem from a human donor in good health (CMV status not recorded). Some clones in this sample may be carry-over from other donors' samples. Both conserved end residues are part of each CDR3. Fields, in order: D gene, V gene, J gene, clone size, CDR3 DNA, CDR3 protein. A D gene is named only where the DNA matches it firmly. Clone size, where shown, is once, few, many, or a class for clones that have expanded.

>-|TRBV6-2/TRBV6-3|TRBJ2-2|few
TGTGCCAGCAGTTATTGGAGGCCCCCGAACACCGGGGAGCTGTTTTTT
CASSYWRPPNTGELFF
>-|TRBV7-8|TRBJ1-1|few
TGTGCCAGCATCCCTGAGGGGGGGCCAGGAGAAGAAGCTTTCTTT
CASIPEGGPGEEAFF
>-|TRBV6-5|TRBJ2-3|few
TGTGCCAGCAGTTACGGTCAGGGGAGGACGCAGTATTTT
CASSYGQGRTQYF
>TRBD1|TRBV27|TRBJ1-1|-
TGTGCCAGCAGTTGGGCAGGGGGGTTCGGCACTGAAGCTTTCTTT
CASSWAGGFGTEAFF
>TRBD1|TRBV12-3/TRBV12-4|TRBJ1-1|-
TGTGCCAGCAGTTTTCTGTCAGGGGGGGAAGCTTTCTTT
CASSFLSGGEAFF
>-|TRBV9|TRBJ1-1|-
TGTGCCAGCAGCGGGTGGGACGGCAACACTGAAGCTTTCTTT
CASSGWDGNTEAFF
>-|TRBV10-3|TRBJ2-3|-
TGTGCCATCAAGATCCGGTGGGGCGAGACAGATACGCAGTATTTT
CAIKIRWGETDTQYF
>TRBD1|TRBV7-9|TRBJ2-7|few
TGTGCCAGCAGCTTAGGACAGGGTGCCGGAGACGAGCAGTACTTC
CASSLGQGAGDEQYF
>TRBD1|TRBV20-1|TRBJ2-2|-
TGCAGTGCTAGAGATGGGACAGGGGCCCTCACCGGGGAGCTGTTTTTT
CSARDGTGALTGELFF
>-|TRBV6-1|TRBJ1-1|few
TGTGCCAGCAGTGAATTCGGGGACGTCACTGAAGCTTTCTTT
CASSEFGDVTEAFF
>TRBD2|TRBV6-5|TRBJ2-5|few
TGTGCCAGCAGTTACGGGGCACGGCCTGGGGGGGGAGAGACCCAGTACTTC
CASSYGARPGGGETQYF
>TRBD1|TRBV6-1|TRBJ1-1|-
TGTGCCAGCAGTGAATTGGGGAGGGGACAGTTGAATTCTGAAGCTTTCTTT
CASSELGRGQLNSEAFF
>-|TRBV20-1|TRBJ1-5|once
TGCAGTGCTAGCGATACACAGGGAAGTCAGCCCCAGCATTTT
CSASDTQGSQPQHF
>-|TRBV12-3/TRBV12-4|TRBJ2-1|few
TGTGCCAGCAGTTTCCCCCCAGGCGTTGAGCAGTTCTTC
CASSFPPGVEQFF
>-|TRBV10-3|TRBJ2-3|-
TGTGCCATCAGTGAGTTGGGCAGGGAGATGGATACGCAGTATTTT
CAISELGREMDTQYF
>TRBD1|TRBV7-8|TRBJ2-7|few
TGTGCCAGCAGCCGACTCAAGACAGGGGGAAGGGAGCAGTACTTC
CASSRLKTGGREQYF
>-|TRBV10-3|TRBJ1-1|few
TGTGCCATCAGTGAGGGGCGGTTCAAAGCTTTCTTT
CAISEGRFKAFF
>-|TRBV19|TRBJ1-2|-
TGTGCCAGTAGTATAGATGGCGATCAGGTCGGCTATGGCTACACCTTC
CASSIDGDQVGYGYTF
>-|TRBV27|TRBJ2-3|-
TGTGCCAGCAGTGTACGCCGCGGTCCAGATACGCAGTATTTT
CASSVRRGPDTQYF
>-|TRBV9|TRBJ1-1|-
TGTGCCAGCAGCGCCCACCAAAAGGGGCGAAATACTGAAGCTTTCTTT
CASSAHQKGRNTEAFF
>-|TRBV27|TRBJ1-1|-
TGTGCCAGCAGTTTATATGGGGGGCAGGGCACTGAAGCTTTCTTT
CASSLYGGQGTEAFF
>-|TRBV15|TRBJ2-3|-
TGTGCCACCAGCAGGGGGCGTTCAGATACGCAGTATTTT
CATSRGRSDTQYF
>-|TRBV2|TRBJ2-1|-
TGTGCCAGCAGGTCCCCGAGGGAGCAGTTCTTC
CASRSPREQFF
>-|TRBV7-2|TRBJ2-5|once
TGTGCCAGCGGCTTAGTTGGCACCTATGGAGAGACCCAGTACTTC
CASGLVGTYGETQYF
>-|TRBV24-1|TRBJ2-2|-
TGTGCCACCAGTGATTCTCGGACTACCAACACCGGGGAGCTGTTTTTT
CATSDSRTTNTGELFF
>TRBD2|TRBV7-6|TRBJ2-5|-
TGTGCCAGCAGCTTCGGACTAGCGGGGCTGTACCAAGAGACCCAGTACTTC
CASSFGLAGLYQETQYF
>TRBD1|TRBV7-9|TRBJ1-2|few
TGTGCCAGCAGCCCATCCGTTTGGGACAGGAAGAACTATGGCTACACCTTC
CASSPSVWDRKNYGYTF
>TRBD2|TRBV9|TRBJ2-1|-
TGTGCCAGCAGCTCGAGCGGGGGGTGGGGCAATGAGCAGTTCTTC
CASSSSGGWGNEQFF
>-|TRBV11-1|TRBJ1-2|-
TGTGCCAGCAGACCAGGGGTTGACTATGGCTACACCTTC
CASRPGVDYGYTF
>-|TRBV15|TRBJ2-5|once
TGTGCCACCAGCAGTGTCCAAGGGGTGTGGGAGACCCAGTACTTC
CATSSVQGVWETQYF
>-|TRBV7-3|TRBJ2-7|-
TGTGCCAGCAGCTTACAGGAGGGGAGGCCCCTTCTCTACGAGCAGTACTTC
CASSLQEGRPLLYEQYF
>-|TRBV6-2/TRBV6-3|TRBJ1-5|many
TGTGCCAGCAGTTACGGGGGGGGATCCAATCAGCCCCAGCATTTT
CASSYGGGSNQPQHF
>-|TRBV4-2|TRBJ2-2|-
TGTGCCAGCAGCCCAGGGTTGTCGCAGGCCGGGGAGCTGTTTTTT
CASSPGLSQAGELFF
>-|TRBV27|TRBJ2-5|-
TGTGCCAGCAGTTTAGAATGGGGAGCAGGGGTCGGCCAAGAGACCCAGTACTTC
CASSLEWGAGVGQETQYF
>-|TRBV6-2/TRBV6-3|TRBJ1-1|few
TGTGCCAGCAGTTACTCGACTTCCAGACCGAACACTGAAGCTTTCTTT
CASSYSTSRPNTEAFF